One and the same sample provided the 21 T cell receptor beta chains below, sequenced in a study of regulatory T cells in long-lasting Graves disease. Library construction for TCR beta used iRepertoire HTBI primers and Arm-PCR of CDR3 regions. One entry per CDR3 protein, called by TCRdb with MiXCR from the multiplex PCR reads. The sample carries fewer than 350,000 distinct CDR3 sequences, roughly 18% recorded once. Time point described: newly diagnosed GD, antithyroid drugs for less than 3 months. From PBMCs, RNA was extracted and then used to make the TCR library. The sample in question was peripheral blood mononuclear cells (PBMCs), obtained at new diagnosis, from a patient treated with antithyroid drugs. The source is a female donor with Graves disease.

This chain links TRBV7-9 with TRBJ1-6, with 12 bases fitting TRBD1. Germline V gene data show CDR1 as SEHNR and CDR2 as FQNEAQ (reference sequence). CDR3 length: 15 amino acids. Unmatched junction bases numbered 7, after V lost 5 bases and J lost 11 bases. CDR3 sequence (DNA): TGTGCCAGCAGCCCCCGGGACAGGGGGCTAACACCCCTCCACTTT. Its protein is CASSPRDRGLTPLHF.

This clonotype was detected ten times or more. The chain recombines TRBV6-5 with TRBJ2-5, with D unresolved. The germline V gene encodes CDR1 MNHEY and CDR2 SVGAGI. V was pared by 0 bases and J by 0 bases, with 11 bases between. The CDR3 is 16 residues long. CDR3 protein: CASSYSPDGYQETQYF. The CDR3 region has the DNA TGTGCCAGCAGTTACTCGCCGGACGGGTACCAAGAGACCCAGTACTTC.

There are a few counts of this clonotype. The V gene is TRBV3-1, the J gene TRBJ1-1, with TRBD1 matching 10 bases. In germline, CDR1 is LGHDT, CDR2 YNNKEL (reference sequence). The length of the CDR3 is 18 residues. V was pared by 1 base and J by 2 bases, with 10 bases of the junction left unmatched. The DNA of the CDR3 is TGTGCCAGCAGCCAAGGGGTGGGGACAGGGGCTCCTAACACTGAAGCTTTCTTT. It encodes CASSQGVGTGAPNTEAFF.

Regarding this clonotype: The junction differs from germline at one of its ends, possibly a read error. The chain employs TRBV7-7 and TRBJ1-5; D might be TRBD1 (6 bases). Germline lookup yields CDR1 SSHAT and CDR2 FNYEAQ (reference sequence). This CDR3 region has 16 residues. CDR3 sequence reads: CASSRRKTGNNQPQHF. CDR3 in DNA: TGTGCTAGCAGCCGCAGGAAGACAGGAAACAATCAGCCCCAGCATTTT.

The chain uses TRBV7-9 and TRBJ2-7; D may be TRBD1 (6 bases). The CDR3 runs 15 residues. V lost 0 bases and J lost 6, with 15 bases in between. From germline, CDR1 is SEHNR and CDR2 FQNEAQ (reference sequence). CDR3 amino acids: CASSLAAGGSGEQYF. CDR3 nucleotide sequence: TGTGCCAGCAGCTTAGCAGCTGGGGGCTCAGGCGAGCAGTACTTC.

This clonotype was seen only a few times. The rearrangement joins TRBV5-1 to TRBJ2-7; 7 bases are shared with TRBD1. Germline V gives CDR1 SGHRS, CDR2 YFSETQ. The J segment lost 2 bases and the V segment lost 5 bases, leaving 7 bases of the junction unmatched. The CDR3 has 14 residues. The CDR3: CASRDPGQTYEQYF. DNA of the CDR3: TGCGCCAGCAGAGACCCGGGACAGACCTACGAGCAGTACTTC.

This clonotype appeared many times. The CDR3 loop is CASSLWTGEVRETQYF. The CDR3, as DNA: TGTGCCAGCAGTTTATGGACAGGGGAGGTCAGAGAGACCCAGTACTTC. The gene calls are TRBV28 and TRBJ2-5, with 8 bases lining up with TRBD1. The V segment lost 0 bases and the J segment 4 bases; nucleotides outside the gene matches: 7. The length of the CDR3 is 16 residues. Germline CDR1 is MDHEN and CDR2 is SYDVKM. The full variable domain, rest sourced from reference TRBV28 and TRBJ2-5, is DVKVTQSSRYLVKRTGEKVFLECVQDMDHENMFWYRQDPGLGLRLIYFSYDVKMKEKGDIPEGYSVSREKKERFSLILESASTNQTSMYLCASSLWTGEVRETQYFGPGTRLLVL.

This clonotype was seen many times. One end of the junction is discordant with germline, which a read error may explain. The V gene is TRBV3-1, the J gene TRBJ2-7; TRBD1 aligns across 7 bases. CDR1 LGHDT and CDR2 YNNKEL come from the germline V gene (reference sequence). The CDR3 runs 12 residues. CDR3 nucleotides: TGTGCCAGCAGCCAATCAGGGGGATTAAAGGAGTTC. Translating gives CASSQSGGLKEF.

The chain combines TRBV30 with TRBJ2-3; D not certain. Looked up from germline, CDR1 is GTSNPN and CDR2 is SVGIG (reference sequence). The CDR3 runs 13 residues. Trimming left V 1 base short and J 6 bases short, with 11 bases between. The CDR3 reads CAWSGVGRDTQYF. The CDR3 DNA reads TGTGCCTGGAGTGGGGTTGGTCGGGATACGCAGTATTTT.

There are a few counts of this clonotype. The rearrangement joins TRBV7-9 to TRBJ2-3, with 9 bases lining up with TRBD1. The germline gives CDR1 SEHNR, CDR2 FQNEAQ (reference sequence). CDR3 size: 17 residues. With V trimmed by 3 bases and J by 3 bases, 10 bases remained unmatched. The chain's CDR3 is CASSFTPGQGETDTQYF. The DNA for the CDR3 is TGTGCCAGCAGCTTTACGCCGGGACAGGGAGAGACAGATACGCAGTATTTT.

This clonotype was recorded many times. CDR3 sequence (DNA): TGTGCCAGCAGAGACCCTTCCACGCAGTATTTT. This translates into CASRDPSTQYF. This chain uses TRBV12-3 or TRBV12-4 with TRBJ2-3; no clear D gene. Trimming left V 6 bases short and J 9 bases short, with 10 bases between. The CDR3 is 11 residues long.

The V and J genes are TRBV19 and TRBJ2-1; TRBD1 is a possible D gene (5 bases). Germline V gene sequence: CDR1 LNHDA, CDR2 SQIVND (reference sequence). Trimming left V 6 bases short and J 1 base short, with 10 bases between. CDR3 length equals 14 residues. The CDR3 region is CASRWAGSYNEQFF. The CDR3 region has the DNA TGTGCCAGTAGGTGGGCAGGGTCCTACAATGAGCAGTTCTTC.

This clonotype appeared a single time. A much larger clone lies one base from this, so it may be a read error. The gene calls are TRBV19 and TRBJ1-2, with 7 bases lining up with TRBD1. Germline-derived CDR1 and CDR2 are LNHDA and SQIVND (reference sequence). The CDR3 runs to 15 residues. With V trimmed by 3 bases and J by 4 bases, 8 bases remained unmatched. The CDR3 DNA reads TGTGCCAGTAGTATTTCCGAGACAGGGACCTATGGCTACACCTTC. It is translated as CASSISETGTYGYTF.

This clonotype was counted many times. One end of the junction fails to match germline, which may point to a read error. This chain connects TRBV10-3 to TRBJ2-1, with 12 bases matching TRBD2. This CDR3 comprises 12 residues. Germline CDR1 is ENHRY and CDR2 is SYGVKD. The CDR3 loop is CAISESLAGGLF. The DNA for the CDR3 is TGTGCCATCAGTGAGTCTCTAGCGGGAGGGCTCTTC.

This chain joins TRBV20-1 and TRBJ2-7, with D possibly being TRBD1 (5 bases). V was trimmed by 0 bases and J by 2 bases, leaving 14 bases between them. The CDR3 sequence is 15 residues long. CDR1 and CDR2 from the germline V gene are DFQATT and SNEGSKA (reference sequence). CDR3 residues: CSARDGVGAPYEQYF. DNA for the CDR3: TGCAGTGCTAGAGATGGTGTTGGGGCGCCCTACGAGCAGTACTTC.

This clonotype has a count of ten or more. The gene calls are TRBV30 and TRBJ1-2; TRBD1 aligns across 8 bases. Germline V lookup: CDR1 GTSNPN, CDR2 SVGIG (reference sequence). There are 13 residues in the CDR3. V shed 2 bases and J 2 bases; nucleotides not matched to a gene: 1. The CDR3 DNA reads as TGTGCCTGGAGTAGGACAGGGAACTATGGCTACACCTTC. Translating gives CAWSRTGNYGYTF.

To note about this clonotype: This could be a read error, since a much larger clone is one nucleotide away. CDR3 DNA sequence: TGTGCCAGCAGCGCCGGGACATTCCAAGAGACCCAGTACTTC. This sequence encodes CASSAGTFQETQYF. The chain recombines TRBV9 with TRBJ2-5; possible D gene TRBD1, 6 bases. Trimming took 3 bases from V and 1 from J, leaving 10 bases between them. This CDR3 is 14 amino acids long. Germline CDR1 SGDLS, CDR2 YYNGEE.

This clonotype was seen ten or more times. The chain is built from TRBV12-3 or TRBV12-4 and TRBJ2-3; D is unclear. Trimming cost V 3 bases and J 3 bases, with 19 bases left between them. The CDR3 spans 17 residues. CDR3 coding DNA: TGTGCCAGCAGTTTGGACGGGCCTGACTTGTGGACAGATACGCAGTATTTT. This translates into CASSLDGPDLWTDTQYF.

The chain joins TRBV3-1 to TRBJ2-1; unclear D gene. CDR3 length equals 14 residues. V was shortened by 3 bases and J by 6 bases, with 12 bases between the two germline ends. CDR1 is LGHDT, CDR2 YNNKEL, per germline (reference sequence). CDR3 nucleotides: TGTGCCAGCAGCCAGGGTCTGGTAGCCAATGAGCAGTTCTTC. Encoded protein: CASSQGLVANEQFF.

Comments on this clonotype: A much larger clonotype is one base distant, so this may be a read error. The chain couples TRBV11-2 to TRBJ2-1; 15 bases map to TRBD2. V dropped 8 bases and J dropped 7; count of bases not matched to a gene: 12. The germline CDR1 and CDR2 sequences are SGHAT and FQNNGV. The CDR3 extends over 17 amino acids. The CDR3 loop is CASGDGGGLAGGNEQFF. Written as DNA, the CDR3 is TGTGCCAGCGGCGATGGGGGGGGACTAGCGGGAGGAAATGAGCAGTTCTTC.

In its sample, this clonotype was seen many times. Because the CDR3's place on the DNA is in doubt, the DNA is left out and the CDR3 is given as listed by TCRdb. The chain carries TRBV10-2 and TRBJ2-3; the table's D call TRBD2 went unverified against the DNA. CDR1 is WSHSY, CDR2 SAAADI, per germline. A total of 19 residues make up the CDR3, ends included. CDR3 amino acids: CASGGGLVHFGIFTDTQYF.